This entry lists 27 T cell receptor beta chains sequenced from one sample in a study of human T cells and chemical hapten exposure. Time point noted: patch test 2, 6 weeks after DPC sensitization. Treatment reported: therapeutic diphenylcyclopropenone sensitization with weekly scalp DPC. TCRdb passed the RACE reads through MiXCR, listing each CDR3 protein once. The sample yields 84,000 or so distinct CDR3 sequences, roughly a tenth seen once. Sample: whole blood, taken in connection with sensitization to the hapten diphenylcyclopropenone (DPC). The receptors derive from a woman between 25 and 40 years old with alopecia areata. Some clones in this sample may be carry-over from other donors' samples.

At least ten counts were recorded for this clonotype. The chain combines TRBV29-1 with TRBJ2-1, with D possibly TRBD2 on 5 matching bases. The CDR3 loop spans 13 amino acids. CDR1 is SQVTM and CDR2 is ANQGSEA in the germline V gene. V dropped 2 bases and J dropped 10 bases, with 15 bases sitting between them. The CDR3 region has the DNA TGCAGCGTTGAAAAGACGCCCGGCGGGGAGCAGTTCTTC. The encoded protein is CSVEKTPGGEQFF.

The sample holds a few counts of this clonotype. The chain couples TRBV3-1 to TRBJ1-1; D not certain. V lost 1 base, J lost 5 bases, and 11 bases lay in between. This CDR3 spans 14 amino acids. CDR1 is LGHDT and CDR2 is YNNKEL in the germline V gene (reference sequence). The CDR3 loop reads CASSQGGGGTEAFF. Written as DNA, the CDR3 is TGTGCCAGCAGCCAAGGAGGAGGAGGGACTGAAGCTTTCTTT.

This clonotype was seen repeatedly, ten times or more. At one end, the junction sequence differs from germline, possibly due to a read error. The CDR3 loop is CSATGLAPEAQYF. The CDR3 coding sequence is TGCAGTGCCACGGGCCTTGCGCCAGAGGCCCAGTACTTC. The chain combines TRBV20-1 with TRBJ2-5; D remains ambiguous. The germline V gene has CDR1 DFQATT and CDR2 SNEGSKA (reference sequence). This CDR3 has 13 amino acids.

This clonotype was detected many times. This chain joins TRBV20-1 and TRBJ2-7; 7 bases are shared with TRBD2. The germline CDR1 and CDR2 sequences are DFQATT and SNEGSKA (reference sequence). Unmatched junction bases numbered 11, after V lost 0 bases and J lost 3 bases. This CDR3 contains 16 residues. The CDR3 DNA sequence: TGCAGTGCTAGAGACCAAATAGCGGGCGGACGCTACGAGCAGTACTTC. It is translated as CSARDQIAGGRYEQYF.

This clonotype was counted ten times or more. This chain connects TRBV30 to TRBJ2-3, with D unresolved. CDR3 length: 12 residues. Germline V gene lookup returns CDR1 GTSNPN and CDR2 SVGIG (reference sequence). V was pared by 3 bases and J by 3 bases, with 7 bases between. The CDR3 region is CAWRPRTDTQYF. The CDR3, as DNA: TGTGCCTGGAGGCCCCGTACAGATACGCAGTATTTT.

This clonotype was seen ten or more times. The chain employs TRBV7-9 and TRBJ2-2, with 7 nucleotides matching TRBD2. V was clipped by 4 bases and J by 3 bases; unmatched bases: 5. The V gene's germline CDR1 is SEHNR and CDR2 FQNEAQ (reference sequence). This CDR3 contains 15 residues. The CDR3 DNA reads as TGTGCCAGCAGCTCAAGCGGGGCGCACACCGGGGAGCTGTTTTTT. Translating it yields CASSSSGAHTGELFF.

This clonotype showed up many times. This chain joins TRBV5-1 and TRBJ1-6; the D gene is possibly TRBD1 (6 bases). Per germline, CDR1 SGHRS and CDR2 YFSETQ. The V end was cut by 4 bases, the J end by 9 bases, with 14 bases between. The length of the CDR3 is 14 residues. The CDR3 nucleotides are TGCGCCAGCAGCCTAGACAGGCGGTTTTCACCCCTCCACTTT. This sequence encodes CASSLDRRFSPLHF. Combining the CDR3 with reference TRBV5-1 and TRBJ1-6 gives the whole variable domain KAGVTQTPRYLIKTRGQQVTLSCSPISGHRSVSWYQQTPGQGLQFLFEYFSETQRNKGNFPGRFSGRQFSNSRSEMNVSTLELGDSALYLCASSLDRRFSPLHFGNGTRLTVT.

This clonotype was picked up many times. The chain joins TRBV18 to TRBJ1-5; perhaps TRBD1 as D (6 bases). The CDR3 is made up of 12 amino acids. V lost 3 bases and J 12 bases, leaving 12 bases between the germline ends. Germline V lookup: CDR1 KGHSH, CDR2 LQKENI. The CDR3 coding sequence is TGTGCCAGCTCACCCCCGACAGGACTCCAGCATTTT. Translated: CASSPPTGLQHF.

This clonotype was counted between two and nine times. V gene TRBV20-1 combines with J gene TRBJ2-2; no clear D gene. The CDR3 loop spans 15 amino acids. Germline-derived CDR1 and CDR2 are DFQATT and SNEGSKA (reference sequence). Deletions cut 3 bases from V and 0 bases from J, with 11 bases between. This chain's CDR3 is CSARQGNSNTGELFF. The CDR3 bases are TGCAGTGCTAGGCAAGGCAACTCGAACACCGGGGAGCTGTTTTTT.

This clonotype was observed at least ten times. The rearrangement joins TRBV7-9 to TRBJ1-1; TRBD1 agrees at 9 bases. V lost 5 bases, J lost 0 bases, and 16 bases stayed unmatched. The CDR3 contains 19 residues. Germline-derived CDR1 and CDR2 are SEHNR and FQNEAQ (reference sequence). In DNA, the CDR3 is TGTGCCAGCAGCCCTGGAGGGACAGGGCCCGTAGGGATGAACACTGAAGCTTTCTTT. This sequence encodes CASSPGGTGPVGMNTEAFF.

V is TRBV10-3 and J is TRBJ2-2; either TRBD1 or TRBD2 may fit D (6 bases each). The CDR3 spans 14 residues. Germline V gene sequence: CDR1 ENHRY, CDR2 SYGVKD. Trimming pared 7 bases from V and 5 bases from J, leaving 14 bases between. The CDR3 reads CAITVQGGTGELFF. CDR3 in DNA: TGTGCCATCACGGTACAGGGAGGAACCGGGGAGCTGTTTTTT.

There are many counts of this clonotype. This chain links TRBV29-1 with TRBJ2-4; D is perhaps TRBD2 (7 bases). V was cut by 2 bases and J by 6 bases, with 17 bases left in between. This CDR3 spans 15 amino acids. The germline CDR1 and CDR2 sequences are SQVTM and ANQGSEA. CDR3 nucleotide sequence: TGCAGCGTTGAACGGGGGGCGGGTTCAGGAAACATTCAGTACTTC. Translation: CSVERGAGSGNIQYF. Complete variable domain (other parts from reference TRBV29-1 and TRBJ2-4): SAVISQKPSRDICQRGTSLTIQCQVDSQVTMMFWYRQQPGQSLTLIATANQGSEATYESGFVIDKFPISRPNLTFSTLTVSNMSPEDSSIYLCSVERGAGSGNIQYFGAGTRLSVL.

This clonotype was recorded at least ten times. V usage is TRBV10-3 and J usage is TRBJ2-2; 8 bases are shared with TRBD1. In germline, CDR1 is ENHRY, CDR2 SYGVKD. V was pared by 7 bases and J by 2 bases, with 9 bases of the junction left unmatched. CDR3 length equals 16 residues. The CDR3 DNA reads TGTGCCATCAAAAACCCGGGACAGGCAAACACCGGGGAGCTGTTTTTT. Translated: CAIKNPGQANTGELFF.

This clonotype was recorded at least ten times. The rearrangement joins TRBV6-5 to TRBJ2-5, with D perhaps being TRBD1 or TRBD2 (5 bases each). Trimming left V 5 bases short and J 1 base short, with 14 bases between. The CDR3 is 15 residues long. CDR1 MNHEY and CDR2 SVGAGI come from the germline V gene. The CDR3 here is CASSRGVPGQETQYF. Written as DNA, the CDR3 is TGTGCCAGCAGTAGAGGGGTGCCCGGCCAAGAGACCCAGTACTTC.

On this clonotype: A read error may explain this, as a much larger clone is one base away. V gene TRBV3-1 combines with J gene TRBJ1-5; perhaps TRBD1 as D (5 bases). V was pared by 4 bases and J by 7 bases, with 14 bases between. This CDR3 spans 14 amino acids. The germline V gene has CDR1 LGHDT and CDR2 YNNKEL (reference sequence). CDR3 sequence: CASSPQGRVQPQHF. CDR3 DNA sequence: TGTGCCAGCAGCCCGCAGGGACGGGTCCAGCCCCAGCATTTT.

In the case of this clonotype: A much bigger clone sits one base away, suggesting this may be a read error. This chain uses TRBV19 with TRBJ1-4; 8 bases are a match to TRBD1. CDR3 length: 15 amino acids. Germline CDR1 is LNHDA and CDR2 is SQIVND (reference sequence). CDR3 residues: CTSSRNGQGREKLFF. In DNA, the CDR3 is TGTACCAGTAGTCGAAACGGACAGGGCCGTGAAAAACTGTTTTTT.

The chain recombines TRBV9 with TRBJ1-1, with TRBD1 matching over 7 bases. The CDR3 totals 15 residues. V was pared by 2 bases and J by 4 bases, with 8 bases of the junction left unmatched. CDR1 SGDLS and CDR2 YYNGEE come from the germline V gene. The CDR3 loop is CASSVSDRFGTEAFF. The CDR3 DNA reads TGTGCCAGCAGCGTTTCGGACAGGTTTGGCACTGAAGCTTTCTTT.

This clonotype was counted at least ten times. V usage is TRBV12-3 or TRBV12-4 and J usage is TRBJ2-1, with 10 bases fitting TRBD2. V was pared by 7 bases and J by 5 bases, with 8 bases of the junction left unmatched. This CDR3 contains 15 residues. CDR3 amino acids: CASTGGLARNNEQFF. CDR3 nucleotide sequence: TGTGCCAGCACCGGGGGACTAGCGCGTAACAATGAGCAGTTCTTC.

The rearrangement joins TRBV28 to TRBJ1-6, with D tentatively TRBD1 (5 bases). The ends were cut back, 1 base at V and 7 bases at J, with 11 bases in the middle. CDR1 is MDHEN and CDR2 is SYDVKM in the germline V gene. The CDR3 has 15 amino acids. In DNA, the CDR3 is TGTGCCAGCAGTTTATTCGGGACGGCAAATTCACCCCTCCACTTT. Amino acid sequence: CASSLFGTANSPLHF.

This clonotype has at least ten counts. V and J are TRBV7-2 and TRBJ1-6; D gene unclear. Germline V gene lookup returns CDR1 SGHTA and CDR2 FQGNSA. The CDR3 length is 14 residues. V lost 4 bases and J 9 bases, leaving 13 bases between the germline ends. CDR3 in amino acids: CASSSPRFGSPLHF. The CDR3 region has the DNA TGTGCCAGCAGCTCCCCGCGGTTCGGTTCACCCCTCCACTTT.

Many counts were recorded for this clonotype. The V call is TRBV30, the J call TRBJ1-1; no reliable D call. The CDR3 is 12 residues long. Germline V gene sequence: CDR1 GTSNPN, CDR2 SVGIG (reference sequence). V dropped 5 bases and J dropped 3 bases, with 10 bases sitting between them. CDR3 region: CAWSGQDTEAFF. CDR3 nucleotide sequence: TGTGCCTGGTCCGGGCAGGACACTGAAGCTTTCTTT.

There are a few counts of this clonotype. The chain has TRBV3-1 and TRBJ2-3; 11 bases align to TRBD2. Trimming took 1 base from V and 0 from J; bases not matched to a gene: 6. CDR1 is LGHDT, CDR2 YNNKEL, per germline (reference sequence). This CDR3 has 18 residues. CDR3 in DNA: TGTGCCAGCAGCCAAGTCCGTAGCGGGGGGGCTAGCACAGATACGCAGTATTTT. Its translation is CASSQVRSGGASTDTQYF.

This clonotype was counted ten times or more. The chain has TRBV29-1 and TRBJ2-3; 7 bases fit TRBD1. The CDR3 is 13 amino acids. The trim removed 8 bases at V and 2 bases at J, leaving 7 bases unmatched. From germline, CDR1 is SQVTM and CDR2 ANQGSEA. As DNA, the CDR3 is TGCAGCTTCCGCAGGGGGACCACAGATACGCAGTATTTT. This codes for CSFRRGTTDTQYF.

This clonotype was seen a handful of times. This sequence joins TRBV7-3 and TRBJ2-1, with D tentatively TRBD2 (6 bases). V lost 5 bases to trimming and J lost 5 bases, with 16 bases between them. Germline V gene sequence: CDR1 SGHTA, CDR2 FQGTGA. This CDR3 comprises 15 residues. CDR3 residues: CASSHPHGGDNEQFF. DNA for the CDR3: TGTGCCAGCAGCCATCCCCACGGGGGAGACAATGAGCAGTTCTTC.

The sample holds many counts of this clonotype. This rearrangement joins TRBV29-1 to TRBJ2-7; D gene uncertain. Looked up from germline, CDR1 is SQVTM and CDR2 is ANQGSEA. With 6 bases removed from V and 2 bases from J, the gap between germline ends came to 11 bases. The CDR3 runs 12 residues. CDR3 in amino acids: CSVCSDPYEQYF. CDR3 bases: TGCAGCGTGTGTTCGGACCCCTACGAGCAGTACTTC.

The chain carries TRBV7-2 and TRBJ1-2; D gene unclear. The CDR3 is 13 amino acids. Germline CDR1 and CDR2: SGHTA and FQGNSA. Trimming shortened V by 5 bases and J by 1 base, and 8 bases separated the two germline ends. The CDR3 bases are TGTGCCAGCAGCCTCGCGTTTAACTATGGCTACACCTTC. Translation: CASSLAFNYGYTF. Full variable domain (outside the CDR3, taken from reference TRBV7-2 and TRBJ1-2): GAGVSQSPSNKVTEKGKDVELRCDPISGHTALYWYRQSLGQGLEFLIYFQGNSAPDKSGLPSDRFSAERTGGSVSTLTIQRTQQEDSAVYLCASSLAFNYGYTFGSGTRLTVV.

This clonotype was seen a handful of times. This chain uses TRBV29-1 with TRBJ2-5; possible D gene TRBD1, 6 bases. The CDR3 is 14 residues long. Germline CDR1 is SQVTM and CDR2 is ANQGSEA. Trimming pared 2 bases from V and 0 bases from J, leaving 10 bases between. CDR3 loop: CSVEQGQYQETQYF. As DNA, the CDR3 is TGCAGCGTTGAACAGGGGCAGTACCAAGAGACCCAGTACTTC.